The subject of this entry is one T cell receptor beta chain. Its antigen is not identified. The sample is drawn from a study of Ad26.COV2.S vaccination and SARS-CoV-2 variants. The CDR3 is 12 amino acids. The germline V gene has CDR1 SQVTM and CDR2 ANQGSEA. With 5 bases removed from V and 9 bases from J, the gap between germline ends came to 17 bases. The treatment denotes: some 19 received Ad26.COV2.S at low or high dose, single or two shots; 5 received placebo; per-sample allocation not given. Day 63 following the first vaccine or placebo injection was when the samples were taken. Points from the study as a whole: Vaccine and placebo groups showed comparable non-spike TCR breadth.

Profiling relied on immunoSEQ multiplex PCR, and the TCRdb table lists in-frame clones only, not all of them. In the table there are about 320,000 clones, around 84% of which are singletons. This clonotype originated in a person aged 18-65 years who received the Ad26.COV2.S COVID-19 vaccine or a placebo. The chain recombines TRBV29-1 with TRBJ2-7; no clear D. Material: peripheral blood, obtained in a trial of Ad26.COV2.S vaccine versus placebo. The CDR3: CSVYDTTERQYF. The CDR3, as DNA: TGCAGCGTTTATGACACAACGGAGCGGCAGTACTTC.